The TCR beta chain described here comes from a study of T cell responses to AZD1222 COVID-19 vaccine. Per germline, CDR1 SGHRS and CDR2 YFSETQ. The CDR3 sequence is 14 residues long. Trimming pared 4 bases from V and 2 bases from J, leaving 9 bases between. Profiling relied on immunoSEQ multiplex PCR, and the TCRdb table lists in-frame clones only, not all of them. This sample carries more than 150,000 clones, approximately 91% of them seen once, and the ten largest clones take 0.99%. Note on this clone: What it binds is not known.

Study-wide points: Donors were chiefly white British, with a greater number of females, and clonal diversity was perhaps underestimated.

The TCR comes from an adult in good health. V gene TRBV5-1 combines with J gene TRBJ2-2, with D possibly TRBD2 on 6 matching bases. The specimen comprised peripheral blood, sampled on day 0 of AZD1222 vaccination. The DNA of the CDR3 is TGCGCCAGCAGCCCAGCGGGCAACACCGGGGAGCTGTTTTTT. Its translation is CASSPAGNTGELFF. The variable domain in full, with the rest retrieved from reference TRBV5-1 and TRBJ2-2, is KAGVTQTPRYLIKTRGQQVTLSCSPISGHRSVSWYQQTPGQGLQFLFEYFSETQRNKGNFPGRFSGRQFSNSRSEMNVSTLELGDSALYLCASSPAGNTGELFFGEGSRLTVL.